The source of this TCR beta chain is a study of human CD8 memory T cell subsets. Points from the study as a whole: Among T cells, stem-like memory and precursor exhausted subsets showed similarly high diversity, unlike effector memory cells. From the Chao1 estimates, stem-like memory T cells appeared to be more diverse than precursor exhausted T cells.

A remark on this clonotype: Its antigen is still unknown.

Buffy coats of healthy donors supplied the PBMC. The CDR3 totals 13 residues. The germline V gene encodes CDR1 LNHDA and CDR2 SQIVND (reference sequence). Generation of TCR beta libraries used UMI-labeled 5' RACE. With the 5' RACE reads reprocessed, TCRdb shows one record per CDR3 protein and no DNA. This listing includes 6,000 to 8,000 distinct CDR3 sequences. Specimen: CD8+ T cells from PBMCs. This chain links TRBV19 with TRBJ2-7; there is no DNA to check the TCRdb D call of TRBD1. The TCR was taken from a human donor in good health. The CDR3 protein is CASSLSQFYEQYF.